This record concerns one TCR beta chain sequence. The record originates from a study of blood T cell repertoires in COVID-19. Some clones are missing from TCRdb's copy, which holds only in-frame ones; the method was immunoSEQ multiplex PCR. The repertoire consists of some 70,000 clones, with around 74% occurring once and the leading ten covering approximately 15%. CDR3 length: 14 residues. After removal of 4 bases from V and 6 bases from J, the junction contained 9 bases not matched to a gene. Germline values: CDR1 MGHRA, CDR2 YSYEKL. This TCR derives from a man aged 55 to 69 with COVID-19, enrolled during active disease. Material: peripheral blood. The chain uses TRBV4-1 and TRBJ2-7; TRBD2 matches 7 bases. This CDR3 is CASSPLGGIGEQYF. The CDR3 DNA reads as TGCGCCAGCAGCCCCTTGGGAGGGATTGGCGAGCAGTACTTC.